Below, 9 T cell receptor beta chains from the same sample are listed, as sequenced in a study of T cell clonality in common variable immunodeficiency. Here immunoSEQ multiplex PCR was the method, and the copy in TCRdb shows in-frame clones only, minus some. The sample lists tens of thousands of clones, none appearing once, the ten largest making up about 13%. Sequencing was done on a sample of peripheral blood mononuclear cells. These receptors all come from a person between 18 and 75 years old in good health.

In its sample, this clone was seen many times. Read coverage stops 3 residues before the CDR3 terminus; the germline J gene supplies the remainder. The J gene is TRBJ2-4, the V gene TRBV30; perhaps TRBD1 as D (6 bases). The germline V gene encodes CDR1 GTSNPN and CDR2 SVGIG (reference sequence). The CDR3 sequence is 11 residues long. The CDR3 spells CAWSGYRDQYF. The sequenced CDR3 bases are TGTGCCTGGAGTGGATACAGGGAT. The full variable domain, rest sourced from reference TRBV30 and TRBJ2-4, is SQTIHQWPATLVQPVGSPLSLECTVEGTSNPNLYWYRQAAGRGLQLLFYSVGIGQISSEVPQNLSASRPQDRQFILSSKKLLLSDSGFYLCAWSGYRDQYFGAGTRLSVL.

The sample holds a few counts of this clone. The read halts 3 residues ahead of the CDR3 end, with the missing end drawn from the germline J gene. This chain links TRBV5-1 with TRBJ1-2, with a tentative D call TRBD1 (5 bases). Germline CDR1 is SGHRS and CDR2 is YFSETQ. Trimming pared 5 bases from V and 2 bases from J, leaving 10 bases between. CDR3 length: 13 residues. CDR3 DNA (partial): TGCGCCAGCAGGGAAACAGGAAACTATGGC. This codes for CASRETGNYG. The entire CDR3 protein reads CASRETGNYGYTF.

This clone was detected many times. The sequenced fragment ends 3 residues before the CDR3 boundary, so the rest is inferred from the germline J gene. This chain joins TRBV20-1 and TRBJ2-2; tentative D call: TRBD2 (5 bases). V was cut by 6 bases and J by 0 bases, with 11 bases left in between. The CDR3 has 14 amino acids. Looked up from germline, CDR1 is DFQATT and CDR2 is SNEGSKA (reference sequence). CDR3: CSAATTSNTGELFF. The CDR3 DNA, read in part, is TGCAGTGCCGCGACTACCTCGAACACCGGGGAG.

In this sample, this clone turned up many times. The sequenced fragment ends 3 residues before the CDR3 boundary, so the rest is inferred from the germline J gene. This sequence joins TRBV9 and TRBJ2-1, with 10 bases fitting TRBD2. The V and J ends lost 4 bases and 5 bases, in that order; junction bases with no gene match: 6. The CDR3 consists of 15 residues. The germline V gene encodes CDR1 SGDLS and CDR2 YYNGEE. The part of the CDR3 DNA that was read is TGTGCCAGCAGCAACCTAGCGGGGGCCAACAATGAG. As protein: CASSNLAGANNE. In full, the CDR3 reads CASSNLAGANNEQFF.

Turning to this clone: The CDR3 end lies 3 residues beyond the end of the read and is filled in from the germline J gene. The rearrangement joins TRBV7-9 to TRBJ1-6; D is undetermined. This CDR3 is 14 amino acids long. CDR1 and CDR2 (germline): SEHNR, FQNEAQ (reference sequence). The ends were cut back, 5 bases at V and 10 bases at J, with 15 bases in the middle. The CDR3 region is CASSPQAFGSPLHF. The covered CDR3 bases are TGTGCCAGCAGCCCGCAGGCGTTCGGCTCACCC.

This clone came up many times. Read coverage stops 3 residues before the CDR3 terminus; the germline J gene supplies the remainder. The V and J genes are TRBV20-1 and TRBJ1-1; D is possibly TRBD1 (6 bases). Germline V gene lookup returns CDR1 DFQATT and CDR2 SNEGSKA (reference sequence). The CDR3 contains 15 residues. The CDR3 loop is CSAREGGEGGTEAFF. Incomplete CDR3 DNA: TGCAGTGCTAGAGAAGGGGGTGAGGGGGGGACGGAA.

A word on this clone: The DNA ends 3 residues before the CDR3 does, and the rest of the CDR3 is filled in from the germline J gene. This rearrangement joins TRBV6-2 or TRBV6-3 to TRBJ1-2; D is possibly TRBD1 (5 bases). Germline CDR1 and CDR2: MNHEY and SVGEGT. The CDR3 is made up of 16 amino acids. V lost 1 base and J 4 bases, leaving 16 bases between the germline ends. CDR3 bases read: TGTGCCAGCAGTTACTATGACAGTGATGGAAGCTATGGC. Translating it yields CASSYYDSDGSYG. The CDR3, in full, reads CASSYYDSDGSYGYTF.

In its sample, this clone was seen many times. The read terminates 3 residues ahead of where the CDR3 ends, so the germline J gene completes it. This chain links TRBV7-3 with TRBJ2-1; TRBD2 matches 9 bases. With 5 bases clipped from V and 4 bases from J, the junction kept 6 bases outside the gene matches. The CDR3 loop spans 15 amino acids. Germline-derived CDR1 and CDR2 are SGHTA and FQGTGA. Incomplete CDR3 DNA: TGTGCCAGCAGCCCTGAAGCGGGGGGATACAATGAG. Its translation is CASSPEAGGYNE. The complete CDR3 reads CASSPEAGGYNEQFF.

This clone was detected many times. The read is 3 residues too short to cover the CDR3 end, so that end is filled in from the germline J gene. The chain employs TRBV29-1 and TRBJ2-7, with D possibly being TRBD2 (6 bases). Germline loops: CDR1 SQVTM, CDR2 ANQGSEA. Trimming took 4 bases from V and 2 from J, leaving 6 bases between them. The CDR3 length is 11 residues. The CDR3 bases that were read are TGCAGCGTTGGGGGGGCCTACGAG. Encoded protein: CSVGGAYE. In full, the CDR3 reads CSVGGAYEQYF.